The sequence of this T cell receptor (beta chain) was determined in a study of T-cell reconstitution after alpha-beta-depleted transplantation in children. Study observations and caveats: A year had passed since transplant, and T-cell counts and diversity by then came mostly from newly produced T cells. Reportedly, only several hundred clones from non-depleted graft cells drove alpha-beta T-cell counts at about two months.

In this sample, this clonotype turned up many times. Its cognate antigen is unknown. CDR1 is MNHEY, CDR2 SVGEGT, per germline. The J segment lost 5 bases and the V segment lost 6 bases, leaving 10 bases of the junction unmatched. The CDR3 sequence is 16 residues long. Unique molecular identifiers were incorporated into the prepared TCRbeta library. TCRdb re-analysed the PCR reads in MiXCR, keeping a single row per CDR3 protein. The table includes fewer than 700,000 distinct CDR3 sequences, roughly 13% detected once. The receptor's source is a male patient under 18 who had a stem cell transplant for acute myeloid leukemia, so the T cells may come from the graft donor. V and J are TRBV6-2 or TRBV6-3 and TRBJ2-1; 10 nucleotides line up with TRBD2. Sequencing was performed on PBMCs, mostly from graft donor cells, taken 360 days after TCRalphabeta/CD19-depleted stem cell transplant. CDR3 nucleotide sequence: TGTGCCAGCAGACAACGGGGTAGCGGGAGGAACAATGAGCAGTTCTTC. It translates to CASRQRGSGRNNEQFF.